This T cell receptor (beta chain) was observed in a study of OX40 agonist ivuxolimab in advanced cancers. Broadly, across the study: Ivuxolimab, which targeted the costimulatory receptor OX40 (CD134), was an agonistic, fully human IgG2 monoclonal antibody. Partial responses occurred in three dose-escalation patients: two with cutaneous melanoma and one with hepatocellular carcinoma. The dose-escalation cohort was roughly 80% male with a mean age of roughly 60 years, ranging from roughly 23 to 79. Intravenous ivuxolimab was administered to patients every 2 weeks at six dose levels: 0.01, 0.1, 0.3, 1.5, 3 and 10 mg/kg. The paper describes the monotherapy dose-escalation part (N ≈ 49 patients) of the phase I trial of ivuxolimab. Of the 50 to 55 dose-escalation patients, hepatocellular carcinoma was present in around 20, melanoma in about 15, renal cell carcinoma in 9 and head and neck cancer in 9. Patients were allowed to have had prior anti-PD-1, anti-PD-L1 or anti-CTLA-4 therapy, and around two fifths of the dose-escalation patients had been treated with checkpoint inhibitors. Peripheral TCRbeta sequencing aimed to test whether ivuxolimab altered TCR sequence diversity and caused clonal T-cell expansion. Overall study results and their limits: At doses of 0.1 to 3.0 mg/kg, clonal expansion of both CD4+ and CD8+ T cells in blood was seen between baseline and week 6. In the 0.1-3.0 mg/kg groups, partial responders were among the patients with the lowest normalized peripheral clonal expansion, particularly in CD8+ T cells. Low levels of normalized T-cell clonal expansion were also seen in some patients who did not respond. On average, CD8+ T cells showed more expanded clones than CD4+ T cells after ivuxolimab. Which antigens the clonally expanded peripheral T cells were specific for was not determined.

Concerning this clone itself: No antigen is known for it. It has no much larger one-base neighbor in the sample; base qualities were not kept.

Genomic DNA was extracted from sorted cells for sequencing of the TCRbeta CDR3 region. TCRbeta CDR3 regions were sequenced using the immunoSEQ Assay. TCRdb carries this immuneACCESS record with in-frame sequences only. Its versions omit some clonotypes, under half of them owing to an unresolved V gene in the studies checked, with the rest unexplained. The sample table shows 65,000 to 90,000 clones, and roughly 90% are seen once. The ten largest clones add up to about 0.51% of the sample. Patients with a history of autoimmune disease or receiving systemic immunosuppression were excluded from the trial. Peripheral blood for TCR sequencing was collected from all dose cohorts at baseline, on cycle 4 day 1, and on cycle 7 day 1. Samples were obtained from an open-label, multicenter, first-in-human phase I dose-escalation trial of ivuxolimab. Adults with locally advanced or metastatic head and neck squamous cell, hepatocellular, melanoma or renal cell carcinoma were enrolled in the trial. Before TCR sequencing, CD4+ T cells and CD8+ T cells from peripheral blood were sorted into separate populations.

From V the trimming removes 5 bases and from J it removes 2 bases, while the gene matches leave 5 bases of the junction unaccounted for. Including the terminal cysteine and phenylalanine, the CDR3 comprises 15 residues. Only the CDR3 DNA is retained, 45 bases long and in frame from the first base. According to the germline V gene (reference sequence), CDR1 reads MNHEY and CDR2 reads SMNVEV. The rearrangement joined TRBV27 to TRBJ1-3; 8 central nucleotides agree with TRBD1. The sequence was collected from an adult with an advanced solid tumor such as melanoma, head and neck, liver or kidney cancer. Material: CD4+ or CD8+ T cells sorted from blood, obtained in a trial of the OX40 agonist ivuxolimab. The DNA reads as follows: TGTGCCAGCAGTCCTCACAGGGGGACTGGAAACACCATATATTTT. This translates into CASSPHRGTGNTIYF.